These 14 T cell receptor beta chains were sequenced from one sample in a study of CD4 T cells in relation to SARS-CoV-2 and coronaviruses. The method was immunoSEQ multiplex PCR; TCRdb's version includes in-frame clones alone and lacks a portion of them. Among some 40,000 clones listed, more than 60% were seen once. Antigens of these TCRs are unknown. The specimen was memory CD4+ T cells from PBMCs, cultured in vitro. The origin of the receptors is an adult with COVID-19.

CDR3 loop: CASSQDRGSPLHF. In nucleotides, the CDR3 is TGCGCCAGCAGCCAAGATAGAGGTTCACCCCTCCACTTT. The V call is TRBV4-1, the J call TRBJ1-6; D is undetermined. V gave up 0 bases and J gave up 9 bases, with 6 bases separating them. CDR3 length: 13 residues. Germline CDR1 and CDR2: MGHRA and YSYEKL.

This clone was picked up a small number of times. The CDR3 DNA is TGTGCCAGCAGCCAAGGAGTACAGGGGGCCGGATCACCCCTCCACTTT. Translation gives CASSQGVQGAGSPLHF. The chain employs TRBV3-1 (or the pseudogene TRBV3-2) and TRBJ1-6; 9 bases agree with TRBD1. In germline, CDR1 is LGHDT, CDR2 YNNKEL (reference sequence). CDR3 length equals 16 residues. Trimming removed 1 base from V and 10 bases from J; junction bases left unmatched: 8.

The chain has TRBV9 and TRBJ2-2; D perhaps matches TRBD2 (6 bases). This CDR3 has 15 amino acids. The germline gives CDR1 SGDLS, CDR2 YYNGEE. V was shortened by 4 bases and J by 7 bases, with 17 bases between the two germline ends. CDR3: CASSPRGVGDGELFF. DNA of the CDR3: TGTGCCAGCAGCCCCCGCGGGGTTGGAGACGGGGAGCTGTTTTTT.

The chain has TRBV5-1 and TRBJ2-1, with 13 positions matching TRBD2. Germline loops: CDR1 SGHRS, CDR2 YFSETQ. The CDR3 consists of 17 residues. V was clipped by 4 bases and J by 10 bases; unmatched bases: 14. This CDR3 is CASSPQLAGGVGKEQFF. The CDR3 nucleotides read TGCGCCAGCAGCCCCCAACTAGCGGGAGGGGTTGGGAAGGAGCAGTTCTTC.

The gene calls are TRBV18 and TRBJ2-2, with a possible D match to TRBD2 (5 bases). Per the germline V gene, CDR1 is KGHSH and CDR2 is LQKENI. The CDR3 is made up of 15 amino acids. Deletions cut 4 bases from V and 3 bases from J, with 12 bases between. The CDR3 sequence: CASSQNGIDTGELFF. DNA of the CDR3: TGTGCCAGCTCACAGAACGGGATAGACACCGGGGAGCTGTTTTTT.

The chain has TRBV10-3 and TRBJ1-2, with D unresolved. V was shortened by 5 bases and J by 0 bases, with 7 bases between the two germline ends. This CDR3 region has 13 residues. Per germline, CDR1 ENHRY and CDR2 SYGVKD. As DNA, the CDR3 is TGTGCCATCAGTAGAGAAGCTAACTATGGCTACACCTTC. It translates to CAISREANYGYTF.

This sequence joins TRBV7-2 and TRBJ2-5; 7 nucleotides match TRBD2. Trimming removed 4 bases from V and 2 bases from J; junction bases left unmatched: 4. Germline loops: CDR1 SGHTA, CDR2 FQGNSA. The CDR3 consists of 14 residues. This CDR3 reads CASSSYSGQETQYF. As DNA, the CDR3 is TGTGCCAGCAGCTCCTATAGCGGGCAAGAGACCCAGTACTTC.

The rearrangement uses TRBV7-9 and TRBJ2-2; 8 positions agree with TRBD2. From germline, CDR1 is SEHNR and CDR2 FQNEAQ (reference sequence). This CDR3 region has 16 residues. The junction had 6 bases not matched to a gene; V was cut back by 5 bases and J by 1 base. The DNA for the CDR3 is TGTGCCAGCAGCGGCTTCGCGGGAGGGAACACCGGGGAGCTGTTTTTT. The encoded protein is CASSGFAGGNTGELFF.

A few counts support this clone. CDR3 bases: TGTGCCAGCAGCTTGCGGACTAGCGGATACAATGAGCAGTTCTTC. Translation gives CASSLRTSGYNEQFF. The chain links TRBV7-6 to TRBJ2-1; 10 nucleotides line up with TRBD2. The CDR3 has 15 amino acids. Germline V CDR1 and CDR2: SGHVS, FNYEAQ. V trimming: 3 bases; J trimming: 4 bases; junction bases outside the gene matches: 3.

Only one count was recorded for this clone. This chain joins TRBV28 and TRBJ2-2, with TRBD2 matching over 10 bases. V gave up 6 bases and J gave up 3 bases; unmatched junction bases: 7. Per the germline V gene, CDR1 is MDHEN and CDR2 is SYDVKM. CDR3 size: 16 residues. The chain's CDR3 is CASRSALAGDTGELFF. DNA for the CDR3: TGTGCCAGCAGGTCTGCCCTAGCGGGAGACACCGGGGAGCTGTTTTTT.

The CDR3 DNA reads as TGTGCCAGCAGCTTAGAACATCTTAGTGAGCAGTTCTTC. This encodes CASSLEHLSEQFF. The chain links TRBV7-3 to TRBJ2-1, with D uncertain. Germline-derived CDR1 and CDR2 are SGHTA and FQGTGA. The CDR3 is made up of 13 amino acids. The V gene lost 2 bases and the J gene lost 9 bases, with 11 bases spanning the gap. Looking up the rest from reference TRBV7-3 and TRBJ2-1 gives the full variable domain: GAGVSQTPSNKVTEKGKYVELRCDPISGHTALYWYRQSLGQGPEFLIYFQGTGAADDSGLPNDRFFAVRPEGSVSTLKIQRTERGDSAVYLCASSLEHLSEQFFGPGTRLTVL.

V usage is TRBV5-4 and J usage is TRBJ2-3, with a tentative D call TRBD2 (7 bases). V dropped 4 bases and J dropped 1 base, with 19 bases sitting between them. The germline CDR1 and CDR2 sequences are SGHNT and YYREEE (reference sequence). The CDR3 covers 17 residues. The CDR3 nucleotides are TGTGCCAGCAGCCCCGGGGGCCGCGCGGGGGGCACAGATACGCAGTATTTT. Translating gives CASSPGGRAGGTDTQYF.

The chain links TRBV19 to TRBJ2-5, with 7 nucleotides matching TRBD1. The junction had 5 bases not matched to a gene; V was cut back by 10 bases and J by 0 bases. The CDR3 is 13 amino acids. Germline V gives CDR1 LNHDA, CDR2 SQIVND (reference sequence). The CDR3: CATVGTDQETQYF. The CDR3 bases are TGTGCCACCGTCGGGACAGACCAAGAGACCCAGTACTTC.

This chain uses TRBV4-1 with TRBJ2-2; TRBD2 aligns across 9 bases. This CDR3 region has 18 residues. V shed 2 bases and J 2 bases; nucleotides not matched to a gene: 9. Germline V gene sequence: CDR1 MGHRA, CDR2 YSYEKL. CDR3 region: CASSQMGLAGRNTGELFF. The CDR3 region has the DNA TGCGCCAGCAGCCAAATGGGGCTAGCGGGAAGAAACACCGGGGAGCTGTTTTTT.